The rows below give T cell receptor beta chains drawn from one sample of a study of cytomegalovirus exposure and HLA in healthy donors. The repertoire was sequenced with immunoSEQ multiplex PCR; TCRdb's copy has only in-frame clones and lacks some. The table lists some 150,000 clones, approximately 82% of them singletons. The specimen sequenced was PBMCs. The source is a woman aged 35 to 49 in good health and CMV-seronegative. CDR3s include the opening cysteine and the closing phenylalanine or tryptophan. Fields, in order: V gene, clone size, J gene, D gene, CDR3 protein, CDR3 DNA. D genes are given only for firm matches. A row's size may be missing; if present it is once, few, many or a size class.

V gene: TRBV6-6
clone size: .
J gene: TRBJ2-1
D gene: TRBD1
CDR3 protein: CASSSPGQGKNEQFF
CDR3 DNA: TGTGCCAGCAGTTCCCCGGGACAGGGGAAGAATGAGCAGTTCTTC

V gene: TRBV7-9
clone size: .
J gene: TRBJ1-3
D gene: .
CDR3 protein: CASSFLSRSGNTIYF
CDR3 DNA: TGTGCCAGCAGCTTTCTGAGTCGCTCTGGAAACACCATATATTTT

V gene: TRBV11-2
clone size: .
J gene: TRBJ2-7
D gene: .
CDR3 protein: CASSLETDHEQYF
CDR3 DNA: TGTGCCAGCAGCTTAGAAACAGACCACGAGCAGTACTTC

V gene: TRBV18
clone size: .
J gene: TRBJ1-2
D gene: TRBD1
CDR3 protein: CASSPDRVHGYTF
CDR3 DNA: TGTGCCAGCTCACCGGACAGGGTGCATGGCTACACCTTC

V gene: TRBV28
clone size: .
J gene: TRBJ1-2
D gene: TRBD1
CDR3 protein: CASSQGDSRNYGYTF
CDR3 DNA: TGTGCCAGCAGTCAGGGGGACAGTCGAAACTATGGCTACACCTTC

V gene: TRBV7-3
clone size: few
J gene: TRBJ2-7
D gene: TRBD1
CDR3 protein: CASSPHGGQVTYEQYF
CDR3 DNA: TGTGCCAGCAGCCCCCATGGGGGACAGGTCACCTACGAGCAGTACTTC

V gene: TRBV7-6
clone size: .
J gene: TRBJ2-5
D gene: .
CDR3 protein: CASSLGHWTEGETQYF
CDR3 DNA: TGTGCCAGCAGCTTAGGACACTGGACAGAAGGGGAGACCCAGTACTTC

V gene: TRBV7-2
clone size: .
J gene: TRBJ1-4
D gene: TRBD1
CDR3 protein: CASSTTGNLGYGTNEKLFF
CDR3 DNA: TGTGCCAGCAGCACGACAGGGAACTTAGGGTACGGCACTAATGAAAAACTGTTTTTT

V gene: TRBV18
clone size: .
J gene: TRBJ1-5
D gene: TRBD1
CDR3 protein: CASSPTGQGAGNQPQHF
CDR3 DNA: TGTGCCAGCTCACCGACGGGACAGGGCGCCGGCAATCAGCCCCAGCATTTT

V gene: TRBV11-2
clone size: .
J gene: TRBJ2-5
D gene: TRBD2
CDR3 protein: CASSTGTSGSLPQETQYF
CDR3 DNA: TGTGCCAGCAGCACCGGGACTAGCGGGAGTTTGCCCCAAGAGACCCAGTACTTC

V gene: TRBV4-2
clone size: .
J gene: TRBJ2-3
D gene: .
CDR3 protein: CASSQGRVDEGTQYF
CDR3 DNA: TGTGCCAGCAGCCAAGGGAGGGTTGACGAAGGTACGCAGTATTTT

V gene: TRBV4-3
clone size: .
J gene: TRBJ1-6
D gene: TRBD1
CDR3 protein: CASSPTGTNSPLHF
CDR3 DNA: TGCGCCAGCAGCCCGACAGGGACTAATTCACCCCTCCACTTT

V gene: TRBV2
clone size: .
J gene: TRBJ1-1
D gene: .
CDR3 protein: CASVRTTHTEAFF
CDR3 DNA: TGTGCCAGCGTCAGGACTACCCACACTGAAGCTTTCTTT

V gene: TRBV4-3
clone size: .
J gene: TRBJ2-3
D gene: .
CDR3 protein: CASSQDMAASSTQYF
CDR3 DNA: TGCGCCAGCAGCCAAGATATGGCCGCCTCTAGTACGCAGTATTTT

V gene: TRBV6-5
clone size: .
J gene: TRBJ2-7
D gene: .
CDR3 protein: CASSRTLRESYEQYF
CDR3 DNA: TGTGCCAGCAGTAGGACGCTACGGGAGAGCTACGAGCAGTACTTC

V gene: TRBV7-2
clone size: .
J gene: TRBJ2-1
D gene: TRBD1
CDR3 protein: CASSLGQGYDEQFF
CDR3 DNA: TGTGCCAGCAGCTTAGGACAGGGATACGATGAGCAGTTCTTC

V gene: TRBV15
clone size: .
J gene: TRBJ1-1
D gene: .
CDR3 protein: CATSTEYRIGNTEAFF
CDR3 DNA: TGTGCCACCAGCACCGAATACAGAATAGGGAACACTGAAGCTTTCTTT

V gene: TRBV28
clone size: .
J gene: TRBJ1-5
D gene: TRBD1
CDR3 protein: CASSFAVSSGPQGRKSNQPQHF
CDR3 DNA: TGTGCCAGCAGTTTTGCCGTGAGCTCAGGTCCACAGGGGAGGAAATCTAATCAGCCCCAGCATTTT

V gene: TRBV4-2
clone size: .
J gene: TRBJ2-1
D gene: .
CDR3 protein: CASSQDPQGRSYNEQFF
CDR3 DNA: TGTGCCAGCAGCCAAGACCCACAGGGTAGGTCCTACAATGAGCAGTTCTTC

V gene: TRBV18
clone size: .
J gene: TRBJ2-2
D gene: TRBD2
CDR3 protein: CASSRLTSGRAGELFF
CDR3 DNA: TGTGCCAGCTCACGATTGACTAGCGGGAGAGCGGGGGAGCTGTTTTTT

V gene: TRBV6-5
clone size: .
J gene: TRBJ2-3
D gene: .
CDR3 protein: CASSYSYSRGTDTQYF
CDR3 DNA: TGTGCCAGCAGTTACTCATATAGCCGGGGCACAGATACGCAGTATTTT

V gene: TRBV6-5
clone size: few
J gene: TRBJ1-1
D gene: .
CDR3 protein: CASSQEGWGTEAFF
CDR3 DNA: TGTGCCAGCAGCCAGGAGGGGTGGGGGACTGAAGCTTTCTTT

V gene: TRBV7-6
clone size: .
J gene: TRBJ2-3
D gene: .
CDR3 protein: CASSLAETRVPDTQYF
CDR3 DNA: TGTGCCAGCAGCTTAGCGGAGACTAGGGTTCCAGATACGCAGTATTTT

V gene: TRBV5-6
clone size: .
J gene: TRBJ1-5
D gene: TRBD1
CDR3 protein: CASSYGTGPAQPQHF
CDR3 DNA: TGTGCCAGCAGCTATGGGACAGGGCCGGCACAGCCCCAGCATTTT

V gene: TRBV4-3
clone size: .
J gene: TRBJ2-4
D gene: .
CDR3 protein: CASSQDRVVQYF
CDR3 DNA: TGCGCCAGCAGCCAAGATCGAGTTGTCCAGTACTTC

V gene: TRBV19
clone size: .
J gene: TRBJ1-1
D gene: TRBD1
CDR3 protein: CASSIGNSGTGENTEAFF
CDR3 DNA: TGTGCCAGTAGTATTGGAAACTCCGGGACAGGAGAGAACACTGAAGCTTTCTTT

V gene: TRBV11-2
clone size: .
J gene: TRBJ2-7
D gene: TRBD2
CDR3 protein: CASSLTGRAYEQYF
CDR3 DNA: TGTGCCAGCAGCTTAACCGGGAGGGCCTACGAGCAGTACTTC

V gene: TRBV4-3
clone size: .
J gene: TRBJ1-4
D gene: TRBD1
CDR3 protein: CASSQEGARGFGEKLFF
CDR3 DNA: TGCGCCAGCAGCCAAGAAGGGGCCAGGGGGTTCGGTGAAAAACTGTTTTTT

V gene: TRBV28
clone size: once
J gene: TRBJ2-5
D gene: .
CDR3 protein: CAIDSGHPKETQYF
CDR3 DNA: TGTGCCATTGACTCGGGACATCCAAAAGAGACCCAGTACTTC

V gene: TRBV5-8
clone size: .
J gene: TRBJ1-5
D gene: .
CDR3 protein: CASSLGGRGNQPQHF
CDR3 DNA: TGTGCCAGCAGCTTGGGGGGCCGGGGCAATCAGCCCCAGCATTTT

V gene: TRBV21-1
clone size: .
J gene: TRBJ2-7
D gene: .
CDR3 protein: CASSKGFIRQGRSESYEQYF
CDR3 DNA: TGTGCCAGCAGCAAAGGTTTTATCAGACAGGGCCGCAGCGAGAGTTACGAGCAGTACTTC

V gene: TRBV5-1
clone size: once
J gene: TRBJ1-1
D gene: TRBD1
CDR3 protein: CASTQTGPSVNTEAFF
CDR3 DNA: TGCGCCAGCACCCAGACAGGGCCGTCGGTGAACACTGAAGCTTTCTTT

V gene: TRBV7-3
clone size: few
J gene: TRBJ2-2
D gene: TRBD1
CDR3 protein: CASSSWTGGTGELFF
CDR3 DNA: TGTGCCAGCAGCTCCTGGACAGGGGGCACCGGGGAGCTGTTTTTT

V gene: TRBV4-2
clone size: .
J gene: TRBJ2-2
D gene: .
CDR3 protein: CASSQEPGVGTGELFF
CDR3 DNA: TGTGCCAGCAGCCAAGAACCAGGGGTAGGCACCGGGGAGCTGTTTTTT

V gene: TRBV7-3
clone size: .
J gene: TRBJ2-1
D gene: TRBD2
CDR3 protein: CASRLVRRSSGINEQFF
CDR3 DNA: TGTGCCAGCAGACTGGTGCGCCGTTCTAGCGGGATCAATGAGCAGTTCTTC

V gene: TRBV6-5
clone size: few
J gene: TRBJ1-5
D gene: .
CDR3 protein: CASSYKTGFDQPQHF
CDR3 DNA: TGTGCCAGCAGTTACAAAACAGGGTTCGATCAGCCCCAGCATTTT

V gene: TRBV25-1
clone size: .
J gene: TRBJ1-2
D gene: TRBD1
CDR3 protein: CASRGTTGGVGYTF
CDR3 DNA: TGTGCCAGCCGAGGAACCACAGGGGGCGTCGGCTACACCTTC

V gene: TRBV27
clone size: .
J gene: TRBJ2-7
D gene: .
CDR3 protein: CASSSHSSYEQYF
CDR3 DNA: TGTGCCAGCAGCTCGCATAGCTCCTACGAGCAGTACTTC

V gene: TRBV7-6
clone size: .
J gene: TRBJ1-1
D gene: .
CDR3 protein: CASSLRGLGTEAFF
CDR3 DNA: TGTGCCAGCAGCCTCAGGGGTTTAGGCACTGAAGCTTTCTTT

V gene: TRBV10-1
clone size: few
J gene: TRBJ2-7
D gene: TRBD1
CDR3 protein: CASSVGDRGTRSYEQYF
CDR3 DNA: TGCGCCAGCAGTGTCGGGGACAGGGGGACCCGTTCCTACGAGCAGTACTTC

V gene: TRBV7-3
clone size: few
J gene: TRBJ2-1
D gene: .
CDR3 protein: CASSLMGAHEQFF
CDR3 DNA: TGTGCCAGCAGCTTAATGGGAGCCCATGAGCAGTTCTTC

V gene: TRBV14
clone size: .
J gene: TRBJ1-2
D gene: TRBD1
CDR3 protein: CASHRDRRGQARHYGYTF
CDR3 DNA: TGTGCCAGCCACCGGGACAGGCGGGGACAGGCTCGGCACTATGGCTACACCTTC

V gene: TRBV13
clone size: .
J gene: TRBJ2-5
D gene: .
CDR3 protein: CASSSLAFQETQYF
CDR3 DNA: TGTGCCAGCAGCTCCCTAGCGTTTCAAGAGACCCAGTACTTC

V gene: TRBV7-2
clone size: .
J gene: TRBJ2-1
D gene: .
CDR3 protein: CASSWIGGPYNEQFF
CDR3 DNA: TGTGCCAGCAGCTGGATAGGGGGTCCCTACAATGAGCAGTTCTTC

V gene: TRBV7-2
clone size: .
J gene: TRBJ2-7
D gene: TRBD2
CDR3 protein: CASSSLAGDDEQYF
CDR3 DNA: TGTGCCAGCAGCTCACTAGCGGGAGATGACGAGCAGTACTTC

V gene: TRBV5-1
clone size: .
J gene: TRBJ1-5
D gene: .
CDR3 protein: CASSPVPGQPQHF
CDR3 DNA: TGCGCCAGCAGCCCGGTCCCGGGTCAGCCCCAGCATTTT

V gene: TRBV7-3
clone size: .
J gene: TRBJ2-5
D gene: .
CDR3 protein: CASSVHGSEAQYF
CDR3 DNA: TGTGCCAGCAGCGTTCATGGTTCTGAGGCCCAGTACTTC

V gene: TRBV6-1
clone size: .
J gene: TRBJ1-2
D gene: TRBD1
CDR3 protein: CASTLTGSLEYGYTF
CDR3 DNA: TGTGCCAGCACCCTGACAGGGTCCCTGGAGTATGGCTACACCTTC

V gene: TRBV4-3
clone size: .
J gene: TRBJ2-2
D gene: .
CDR3 protein: CASSRRGPPNTGELFF
CDR3 DNA: TGCGCCAGCAGCCGGAGGGGGCCCCCGAACACCGGGGAGCTGTTTTTT

V gene: TRBV11-1
clone size: .
J gene: TRBJ2-7
D gene: TRBD1
CDR3 protein: CASSLAGQGIYEQYF
CDR3 DNA: TGTGCCAGCAGCTTAGCGGGACAGGGTATCTACGAGCAGTACTTC

V gene: TRBV7-8
clone size: .
J gene: TRBJ2-7
D gene: TRBD1
CDR3 protein: CASSRNAGQGSYEQYF
CDR3 DNA: TGTGCCAGCAGCCGGAACGCGGGACAGGGATCCTACGAGCAGTACTTC

V gene: TRBV13
clone size: .
J gene: TRBJ2-4
D gene: .
CDR3 protein: CASSLHLQGSRNIQYF
CDR3 DNA: TGTGCCAGCAGCTTACATCTCCAGGGAAGCAGAAACATTCAGTACTTC

V gene: TRBV6-5
clone size: once
J gene: TRBJ2-5
D gene: .
CDR3 protein: CASRAGYETQYF
CDR3 DNA: TGTGCCAGCAGAGCAGGGTACGAGACCCAGTACTTC

V gene: TRBV7-2
clone size: .
J gene: TRBJ2-3
D gene: TRBD2
CDR3 protein: CASRLAGGTDTQYF
CDR3 DNA: TGTGCCAGCAGATTAGCGGGAGGTACAGATACGCAGTATTTT

V gene: TRBV18
clone size: .
J gene: TRBJ1-5
D gene: .
CDR3 protein: CASSPLPGISNQPQHF
CDR3 DNA: TGTGCCAGCTCACCACTGCCAGGGATTAGCAATCAGCCCCAGCATTTT

V gene: TRBV7-9
clone size: .
J gene: TRBJ1-1
D gene: .
CDR3 protein: CASSQDFNTEAFF
CDR3 DNA: TGTGCCAGCAGCCAAGACTTCAACACTGAAGCTTTCTTT

V gene: TRBV7-9
clone size: few
J gene: TRBJ2-3
D gene: .
CDR3 protein: CASSLLSWRTDTQYF
CDR3 DNA: TGTGCCAGCAGCTTATTGTCTTGGAGGACAGATACGCAGTATTTT